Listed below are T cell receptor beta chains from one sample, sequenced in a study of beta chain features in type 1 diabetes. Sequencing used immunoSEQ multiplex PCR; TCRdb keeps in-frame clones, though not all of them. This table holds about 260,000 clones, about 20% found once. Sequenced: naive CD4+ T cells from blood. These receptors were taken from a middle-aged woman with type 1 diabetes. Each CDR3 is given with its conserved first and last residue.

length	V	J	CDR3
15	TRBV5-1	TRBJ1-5	CASSLDVRGNQPQHF
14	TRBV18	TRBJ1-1	CASSPNREAPEAFF
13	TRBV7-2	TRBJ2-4	CASSSQGGGIQYF
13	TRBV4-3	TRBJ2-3	CASGRGLTDTQYF
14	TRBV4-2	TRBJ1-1	CASSQARWQGEAFF
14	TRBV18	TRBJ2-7	CASSSRLADYEQYF
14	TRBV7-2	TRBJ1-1	CASSLWGENTEAFF
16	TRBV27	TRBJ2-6	CASSSKTGSGANVLTF
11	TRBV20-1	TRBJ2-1	CSAGTMTEQFF
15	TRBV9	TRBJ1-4	CASSNRTATNEKLFF
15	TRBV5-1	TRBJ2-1	CASSLETGAANEQFF
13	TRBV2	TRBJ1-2	CASSSGTDYGYTF
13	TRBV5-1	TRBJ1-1	CASSGGEDTEAFF
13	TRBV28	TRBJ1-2	CATDPTGSYGYTF
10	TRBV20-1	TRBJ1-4	CSATRERLFF
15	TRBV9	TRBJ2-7	CASSALSGSPYEQYF
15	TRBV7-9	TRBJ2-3	CASSLTGGWADTQYF